The subject of this entry is one T cell receptor beta chain. Its antigen is as yet unknown. This record belongs to a study of identical twins. Study-level results: Beta out-of-frame sequences showed weaker excess sharing between twins. The models gave estimates that fell short of the out-of-frame TCR alpha sharing seen in monozygotic twins. Cord blood beta clonotypes present at high abundance carried fewer insertions; no such pattern appeared in memory repertoires.

Template switching (which added a universal primer site) was used, and cDNA carried unique molecular identifiers. TCRdb fed the 5' RACE reads into MiXCR, producing one record per CDR3 protein. The sample carries roughly 1,500,000 distinct CDR3 sequences, around a third recorded once. This TCR was sampled from a newborn girl in good health. The sample comprised cord blood.

The CDR3 bases are TGCGCCAGCAGCTTGACCCAGTCTAGCGGTCCTAGCACAGATACGCAGTATTTT. As protein: CASSLTQSSGPSTDTQYF. J is TRBJ2-3 and V is TRBV5-1; 7 bases line up with TRBD2. The CDR3 has 18 amino acids. Trimming cost V 1 base and J 0 bases; bases outside gene matches: 11. The germline V gene encodes CDR1 SGHRS and CDR2 YFSETQ.